Below are 8 T cell receptor beta chains sequenced from a single sample in a study of T cells in women clearing cervical HPV infection. Here immunoSEQ multiplex PCR was the method, and the copy in TCRdb shows in-frame clones only, minus some. The sample totals tens of thousands of clones. Material: blood buffy coat. The receptors originated from a woman aged 18-70 years with a cervical HPV16 infection that either progressed to CIN3+ or cleared (not recorded which).

In the case of this clone: This sample also contains other DNA sequences that code for the same CDR3. The CDR3 is CAWGNLGAEAFF. The covered CDR3 bases are TGTGCCTGGGGCAACTTAGGGGCTGAA. The V call is TRBV30, the J call TRBJ1-1; tentative D call: TRBD1 (5 bases). Sequencing ends 3 residues short of the CDR3 end; the germline J gene provides the rest. CDR3 length: 12 amino acids. The V gene's germline CDR1 is GTSNPN and CDR2 SVGIG (reference sequence). V dropped 5 bases and J dropped 6 bases, with 13 bases sitting between them.

Turning to this clone: The read gets to within 3 residues of the CDR3 end, and the germline J gene fills in the rest. This sequence joins TRBV30 and TRBJ2-1; 7 nucleotides line up with TRBD1. Germline V gene lookup returns CDR1 GTSNPN and CDR2 SVGIG (reference sequence). The V gene end was trimmed by 5 bases and the J gene end by 5 bases; junction bases not matched to a gene: 0. This CDR3 region has 11 residues. The CDR3 is CAWDRDNEQFF. The CDR3 DNA, read in part, is TGTGCCTGGGACAGGGACAATGAG.

About this clone: Sequencing ends 3 residues short of the CDR3 end; the germline J gene provides the rest. The chain carries TRBV29-1 and TRBJ1-1, with 8 bases that match TRBD1. Germline trimming cut 6 bases from V and 0 bases from J; bases unmatched to any gene: 9. Germline V CDR1 and CDR2: SQVTM, ANQGSEA. The CDR3 sequence is 15 residues long. The sequenced part of the CDR3 DNA is TGCAGCGTCGCACCGGGACAGGCGCTGAACACTGAA. It yields the protein CSVAPGQALNTE. The full CDR3 protein is CSVAPGQALNTEAFF.

Of note for this clone: The read finishes 3 residues shy of the CDR3 end, and the germline J gene is used to complete it. The chain combines TRBV7-3 with TRBJ2-2; possible D gene TRBD2, 5 bases. This CDR3 is built from 13 residues. Germline-derived CDR1 and CDR2 are SGHTA and FQGTGA. Trimming removed 8 bases from V and 6 bases from J, with 13 bases in between. CDR3 DNA, as far as it was read: TGTGCCAGCCGCAATCCAGCGGCCGGGGAG. This gives the protein CASRNPAAGE. The whole CDR3 protein reads CASRNPAAGELFF.

A word on this clone: Coverage ceases 3 residues before the CDR3 finishes, and the germline J gene fills in the end. This chain uses TRBV5-6 with TRBJ2-7, with no clear D. Trimming removed 2 bases at V and 1 base at J, with 10 bases between. The CDR3 sequence is 14 residues long. Germline V gene lookup returns CDR1 SGHDT and CDR2 YYEEEE. The CDR3 sequence is CASSLLSVSYEQYF. The sequenced CDR3 bases are TGTGCCAGCAGCTTATTGTCGGTTTCCTACGAG.

About this clone: The CDR3 is cut off 3 residues early in the read; its end comes from the germline J gene. V usage is TRBV6-1 and J usage is TRBJ2-5, with D unclear. Trimming removed 1 base from V and 1 base from J, with 10 bases in between. Germline V gene sequence: CDR1 MNHNS, CDR2 SASEGT. The CDR3 totals 15 residues. CDR3 in amino acids: CASSEVRTGQETQYF. The DNA read from the CDR3 is TGTGCCAGCAGTGAAGTTAGAACGGGCCAAGAGACC.

Points on this clone: The CDR3 is cut off 3 residues early in the read; its end comes from the germline J gene. This chain connects TRBV18 to TRBJ2-1, with a tentative D call TRBD2 (6 bases). Germline CDR1 is KGHSH and CDR2 is LQKENI. With 3 bases removed from V and 5 bases from J, the gap between germline ends came to 11 bases. CDR3 length equals 14 residues. The covered CDR3 bases are TGTGCCAGCTCACCGAGGCGGGATAACAATGAG. As protein: CASSPRRDNNE. The full-length CDR3 reads as CASSPRRDNNEQFF.

As regards this clone: The junction and the germline gene differ at one end; a read error may be behind it. The CDR3 loop is CTSNPGGGNQPQHF. CDR3 bases read: TGTACCAGTAATCCGGGGGGGGGCAATCAGCCC. V usage is TRBV19 and J usage is TRBJ1-5, with a tentative D call TRBD1 (5 bases). The read finishes 3 residues shy of the CDR3 end, and the germline J gene is used to complete it. Germline CDR1 is LNHDA and CDR2 is SQIVND (reference sequence). The length of the CDR3 is 14 residues.